A selection of T cell receptor beta chains follows, all from one sample in a study of blood T cell repertoires in COVID-19. The assay was immunoSEQ multiplex PCR, and TCRdb's table has in-frame clones only and misses some. The table shows 45,000 to 55,000 clones, with about nine tenths occurring only once. Sample: peripheral blood. These receptors were obtained from a human donor in a cohort sampled during active COVID-19. The CDR3 runs from the conserved cysteine through the conserved F or W. A D gene is named only where the DNA matches it firmly. Expanded clones get a size class; other rows say once, few or many, or leave the size out.

once - TRBJ2-3 TRBV3-1/TRBV3-2 CASSQDRGTQYF TGTGCCAGCAGCCAAGATCGGGGTACGCAGTATTTT
- TRBD1 TRBJ1-1 TRBV19 CASSNRQGTEAFF TGTGCCAGTAGTAACAGACAGGGAACTGAAGCTTTCTTT
- - TRBJ2-7 TRBV6-6 CASRSGSVWAYEQYF TGTGCCAGCAGGTCCGGGTCCGTCTGGGCCTACGAGCAGTACTTC
few - TRBJ1-6 TRBV18 CASSQEGTPGSPLHF TGTGCCAGCTCACAGGAGGGCACACCGGGTTCACCCCTCCACTTT
- - TRBJ1-5 TRBV11-2 CASSLAHYQPQHF TGTGCCAGCAGCTTAGCTCACTACCAGCCCCAGCATTTT
few TRBD2 TRBJ2-7 TRBV7-3 CASSLGFGRAYEQYF TGTGCCAGCAGCTTAGGGTTCGGGAGGGCCTACGAGCAGTACTTC
- - TRBJ1-3 TRBV11-1 CASSGTFGNTIYF TGTGCCAGCAGCGGGACATTTGGAAACACCATATATTTT
- - TRBJ2-5 TRBV24-1 CATGQEGETQYF TGTGCCACCGGACAGGAGGGGGAGACCCAGTACTTC
- TRBD1 TRBJ1-2 TRBV2 CANKQGAQYGYTF TGTGCCAACAAACAGGGGGCGCAATATGGCTACACCTTC
- TRBD1 TRBJ1-1 TRBV6-5 CASSYRGRNTEAFF TGTGCCAGCAGTTACAGGGGGCGCAACACTGAAGCTTTCTTT
- TRBD2 TRBJ2-5 TRBV7-9 CASSRFPSGTYQETQYF TGTGCCAGCAGCCGATTCCCTAGCGGGACGTACCAAGAGACCCAGTACTTC
- TRBD2 TRBJ2-7 TRBV18 CASSPPPAGSSYEQYF TGTGCCAGCTCACCCCCCCCAGCGGGAAGCTCCTACGAGCAGTACTTC
few - TRBJ2-7 TRBV5-1 CASTTGGKGLYEQYF TGCGCCAGCACAACGGGCGGGAAAGGGCTCTACGAGCAGTACTTC
- - TRBJ2-5 TRBV19 CASNRGQETQYF TGTGCCAGTAATAGGGGACAAGAGACCCAGTACTTC
- TRBD1 TRBJ2-7 TRBV24-1 CATSDSGTGGYEQYF TGTGCCACCAGTGATTCCGGGACAGGGGGCTACGAGCAGTACTTC
- - TRBJ1-1 TRBV2 CASSVRQENTEAFF TGTGCCAGCAGTGTACGACAGGAGAACACTGAAGCTTTCTTT
once TRBD1 TRBJ2-3 TRBV9 CASSVGGTGTDTQYF TGTGCCAGCAGCGTAGGCGGGACAGGGACAGATACGCAGTATTTT
- TRBD1 TRBJ2-7 TRBV6-5 CASSTSGTGSEQYF TGTGCCAGCAGTACCTCCGGGACAGGGAGCGAGCAGTACTTC
- TRBD1 TRBJ2-5 TRBV6-6 CASSNTGTGGETQYF TGTGCCAGCAGTAACACCGGGACAGGGGGTGAGACCCAGTACTTC
- TRBD1 TRBJ2-7 TRBV13 CASSPDRTYEQYF TGTGCCAGCAGCCCGGACAGGACCTACGAGCAGTACTTC
- TRBD1 TRBJ1-1 TRBV5-4 CASSLTGGTEAFF TGTGCCAGCAGCCTCACAGGGGGCACTGAAGCTTTCTTT
few - TRBJ1-4 TRBV7-9 CASSLALGGNNEKLFF TGTGCCAGCAGCTTAGCGCTCGGGGGAAACAATGAAAAACTGTTTTTT
once - TRBJ1-4 TRBV9 CASSVGSGVVEKLFF TGTGCCAGCAGCGTAGGGTCAGGGGTGGTAGAAAAACTGTTTTTT
- TRBD2 TRBJ2-3 TRBV7-2 CASSLVGGGSFTDTQYF TGTGCCAGCAGCTTAGTCGGTGGCGGGAGCTTCACAGATACGCAGTATTTT
- - TRBJ1-2 TRBV7-9 CASSRQDNYGYTF TGTGCCAGCAGCCGGCAGGATAACTATGGCTACACCTTC
- - TRBJ1-1 TRBV6-6 CASSTETEAFF TGTGCCAGCAGTACGGAGACTGAAGCTTTCTTT
- TRBD2 TRBJ2-1 TRBV7-9 CATSKGLADNEQFF TGTGCCACCTCTAAGGGACTAGCGGACAATGAGCAGTTCTTC
- - TRBJ2-7 TRBV29-1 CSVELEGSYEQYF TGCAGCGTTGAACTGGAGGGATCCTACGAGCAGTACTTC
- - TRBJ2-1 TRBV29-1 CSVDQGGRPNEQFF TGCAGCGTTGACCAGGGTGGGCGCCCCAATGAGCAGTTCTTC
few TRBD1 TRBJ2-7 TRBV6-2/TRBV6-3 CASSSGTGLTYEQYF TGTGCCAGCAGTTCGGGGACAGGTCTAACCTACGAGCAGTACTTC
- - TRBJ1-3 TRBV11-2 CASSFWRDTIYF TGTGCCAGCAGCTTCTGGAGGGACACCATATATTTT
- TRBD1 TRBJ1-5 TRBV5-1 CASRPTGDSNQPQHF TGCGCCAGCAGACCTACAGGGGATAGCAATCAGCCCCAGCATTTT